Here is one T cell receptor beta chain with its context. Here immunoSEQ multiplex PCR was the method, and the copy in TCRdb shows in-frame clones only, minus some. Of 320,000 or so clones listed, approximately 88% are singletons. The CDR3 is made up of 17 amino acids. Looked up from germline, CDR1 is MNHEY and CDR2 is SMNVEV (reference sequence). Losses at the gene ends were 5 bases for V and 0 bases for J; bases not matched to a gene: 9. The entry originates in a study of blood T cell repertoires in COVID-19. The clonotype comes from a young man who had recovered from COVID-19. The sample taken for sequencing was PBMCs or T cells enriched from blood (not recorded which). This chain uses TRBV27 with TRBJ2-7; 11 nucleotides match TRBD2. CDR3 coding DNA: TGTGCCAGCAGTCCACACGCCGGGACTAGCGGCTCCTACGAGCAGTACTTC. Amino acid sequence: CASSPHAGTSGSYEQYF.